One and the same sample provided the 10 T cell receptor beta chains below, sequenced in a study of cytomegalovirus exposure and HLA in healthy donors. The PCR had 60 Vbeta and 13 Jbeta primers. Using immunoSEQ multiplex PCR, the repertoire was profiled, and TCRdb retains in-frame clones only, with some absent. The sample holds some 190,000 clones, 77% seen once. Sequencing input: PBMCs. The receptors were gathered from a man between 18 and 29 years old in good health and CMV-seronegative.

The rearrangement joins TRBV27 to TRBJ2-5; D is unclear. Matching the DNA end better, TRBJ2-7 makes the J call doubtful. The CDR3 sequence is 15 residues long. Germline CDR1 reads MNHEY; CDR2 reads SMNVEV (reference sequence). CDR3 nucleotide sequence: TGTGCCAGCAGTTTAAAGTCAGTGCGGTCCTACGAGCAGTACTTC. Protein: CASSLKSVRSYEQYF.

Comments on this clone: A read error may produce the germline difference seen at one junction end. CDR3 nucleotides: TGTGCTAGCAGCTTAGCGGGGGGGGCCAGGCAGTTCTTC. Protein: CASSLAGGARQFF. V usage is TRBV7-7 and J usage is TRBJ2-1; 11 nucleotides match TRBD2. CDR1 and CDR2 (germline): SSHAT, FNYEAQ (reference sequence). The CDR3 loop spans 13 amino acids.

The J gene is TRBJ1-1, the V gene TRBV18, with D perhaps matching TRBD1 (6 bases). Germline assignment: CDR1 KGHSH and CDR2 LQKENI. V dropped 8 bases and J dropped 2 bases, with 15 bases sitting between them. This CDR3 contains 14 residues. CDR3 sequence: CASRLGALNTEAFF. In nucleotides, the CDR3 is TGTGCCAGCCGTCTGGGGGCCCTCAACACTGAAGCTTTCTTT.

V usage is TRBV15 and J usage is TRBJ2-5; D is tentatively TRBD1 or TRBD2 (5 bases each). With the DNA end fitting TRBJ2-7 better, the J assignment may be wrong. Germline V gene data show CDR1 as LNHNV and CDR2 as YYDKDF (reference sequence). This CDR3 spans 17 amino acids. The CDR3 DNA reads TGTGCCACCAGCAGAGCCGCTGGGGCTACTAGCTCCTACGAGCAGTACTTC. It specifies CATSRAAGATSSYEQYF.

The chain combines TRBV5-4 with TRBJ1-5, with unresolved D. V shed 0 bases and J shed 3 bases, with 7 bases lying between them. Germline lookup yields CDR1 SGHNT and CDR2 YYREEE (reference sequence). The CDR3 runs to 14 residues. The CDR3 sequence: CASSLGTDNQPQHF. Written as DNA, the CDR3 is TGTGCCAGCAGCTTGGGCACAGACAATCAGCCCCAGCATTTT. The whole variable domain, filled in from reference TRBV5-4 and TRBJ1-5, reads ETGVTQSPTHLIKTRGQQVTLRCSSQSGHNTVSWYQQALGQGPQFIFQYYREEENGRGNFPPRFSGLQFPNYSSELNVNALELDDSALYLCASSLGTDNQPQHFGDGTRLSIL.

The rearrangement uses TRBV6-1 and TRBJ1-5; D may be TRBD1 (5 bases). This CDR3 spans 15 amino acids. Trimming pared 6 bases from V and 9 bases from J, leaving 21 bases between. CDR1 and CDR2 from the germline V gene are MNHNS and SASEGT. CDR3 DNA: TGTGCCAGCAGGATGCTGATGGGGCCCCCGTGGCCCCAGCATTTT. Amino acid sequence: CASRMLMGPPWPQHF.

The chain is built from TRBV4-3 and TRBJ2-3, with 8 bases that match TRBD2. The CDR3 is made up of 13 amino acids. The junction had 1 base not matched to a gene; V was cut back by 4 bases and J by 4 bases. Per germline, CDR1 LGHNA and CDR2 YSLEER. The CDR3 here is CASSPGGADTQYF. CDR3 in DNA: TGCGCCAGCAGCCCGGGAGGGGCAGATACGCAGTATTTT.

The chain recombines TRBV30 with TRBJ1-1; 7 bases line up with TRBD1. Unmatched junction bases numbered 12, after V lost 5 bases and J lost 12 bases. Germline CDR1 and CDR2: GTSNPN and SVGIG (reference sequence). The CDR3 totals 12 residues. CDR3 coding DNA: TGTGCCTGGGAGCTTAGGACAGGTACGACTTTCTTT. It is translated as CAWELRTGTTFF.

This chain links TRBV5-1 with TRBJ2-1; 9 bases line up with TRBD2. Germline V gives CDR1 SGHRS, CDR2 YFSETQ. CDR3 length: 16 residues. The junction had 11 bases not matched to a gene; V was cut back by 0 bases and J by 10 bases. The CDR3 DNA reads TGCGCCAGCAGCTTGGGGAGGCGGGAGGGCCAAGGGGAGCAGTTCTTC. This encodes CASSLGRREGQGEQFF.

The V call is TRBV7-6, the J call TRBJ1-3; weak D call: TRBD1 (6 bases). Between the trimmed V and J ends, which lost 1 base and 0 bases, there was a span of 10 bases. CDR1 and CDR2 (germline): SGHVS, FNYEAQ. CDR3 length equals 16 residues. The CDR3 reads CASSLGQVASGNTIYF. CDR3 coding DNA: TGTGCCAGCAGCTTAGGACAGGTGGCCTCTGGAAACACCATATATTTT.